Presented here are 2 T cell receptor beta chains from one specimen sequenced in a study of CD8+ T cells in alopecia areata. Sequencing relied on a cDNA template that was reverse transcribed from extracted RNA. TCRdb keeps only in-frame clones here, not all; method: immunoSEQ multiplex PCR. In the table there are about 120,000 clones, around two fifths of which are singletons. The sequenced sample consisted of CD4+ T cells sorted from blood. The origin of the receptors is a human donor with alopecia areata.

The chain employs TRBV9 and TRBJ2-1, with D possibly being TRBD1 or TRBD2 (5 bases each). CDR3 length: 15 residues. From germline, CDR1 is SGDLS and CDR2 YYNGEE. With 7 bases removed from V and 6 bases from J, the gap between germline ends came to 20 bases. Written as DNA, the CDR3 is TGTGCCAGCTCCACTGGGCGGGCGAGGGGCAATGAGCAGTTCTTC. Translated, it gives CASSTGRARGNEQFF.

This clone was seen a handful of times. This chain links TRBV7-9 with TRBJ2-7, with D hard to call. V shed 1 base and J shed 1 base, with 8 bases lying between them. This CDR3 region has 14 residues. CDR1 is SEHNR, CDR2 FQNEAQ, per germline (reference sequence). In nucleotides, the CDR3 is TGTGCCAGCAGCTTAGGCCCGGAATCCTACGAGCAGTACTTC. Its translation: CASSLGPESYEQYF.